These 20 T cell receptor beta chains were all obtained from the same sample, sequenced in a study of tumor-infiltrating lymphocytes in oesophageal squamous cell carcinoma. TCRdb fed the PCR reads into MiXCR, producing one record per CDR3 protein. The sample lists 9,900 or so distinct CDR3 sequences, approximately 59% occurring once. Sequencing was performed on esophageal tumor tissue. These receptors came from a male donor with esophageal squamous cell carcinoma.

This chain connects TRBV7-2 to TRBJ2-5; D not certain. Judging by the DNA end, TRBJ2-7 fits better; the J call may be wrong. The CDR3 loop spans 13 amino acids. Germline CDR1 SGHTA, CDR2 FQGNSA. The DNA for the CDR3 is TGTGCCAGCAGCCGAGGCAACTCCTACGAGCAGTACTTC. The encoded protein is CASSRGNSYEQYF.

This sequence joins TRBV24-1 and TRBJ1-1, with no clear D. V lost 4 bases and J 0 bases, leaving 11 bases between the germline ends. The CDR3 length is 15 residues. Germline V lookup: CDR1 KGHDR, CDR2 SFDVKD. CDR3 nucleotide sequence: TGTGCCACCAGTGAATCTTTAGAAATGAACACTGAAGCTTTCTTT. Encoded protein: CATSESLEMNTEAFF.

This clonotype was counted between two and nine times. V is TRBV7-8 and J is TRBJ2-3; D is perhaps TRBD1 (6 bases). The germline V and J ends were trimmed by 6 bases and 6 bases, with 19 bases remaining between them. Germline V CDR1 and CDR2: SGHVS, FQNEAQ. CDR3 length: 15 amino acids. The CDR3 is CASRRTGNPRDTQYF. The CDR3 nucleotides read TGTGCCAGCAGGCGAACAGGGAATCCCCGGGATACGCAGTATTTT.

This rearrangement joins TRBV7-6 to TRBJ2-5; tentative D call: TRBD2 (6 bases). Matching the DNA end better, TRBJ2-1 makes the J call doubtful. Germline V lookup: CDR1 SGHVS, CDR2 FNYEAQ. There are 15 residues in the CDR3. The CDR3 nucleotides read TGTGCCAGCAGCCATGCGACTAGATCTTACAATGAGCAGTTCTTC. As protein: CASSHATRSYNEQFF.

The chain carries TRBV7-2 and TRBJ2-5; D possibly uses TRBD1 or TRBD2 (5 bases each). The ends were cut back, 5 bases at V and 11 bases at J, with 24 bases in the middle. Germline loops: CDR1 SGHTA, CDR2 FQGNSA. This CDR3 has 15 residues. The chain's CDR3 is CASSRDRRSYNEQYF. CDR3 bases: TGTGCCAGCAGCCGGGACCGTCGTTCCTACAATGAGCAGTACTTC.

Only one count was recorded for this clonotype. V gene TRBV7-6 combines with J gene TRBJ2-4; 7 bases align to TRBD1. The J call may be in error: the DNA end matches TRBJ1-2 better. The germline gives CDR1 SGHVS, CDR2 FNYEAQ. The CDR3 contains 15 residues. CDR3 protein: CASSKDRFSGVGYTF. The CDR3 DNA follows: TGTGCCAGCAGCAAGGACAGGTTCTCGGGGGTCGGCTACACCTTC.

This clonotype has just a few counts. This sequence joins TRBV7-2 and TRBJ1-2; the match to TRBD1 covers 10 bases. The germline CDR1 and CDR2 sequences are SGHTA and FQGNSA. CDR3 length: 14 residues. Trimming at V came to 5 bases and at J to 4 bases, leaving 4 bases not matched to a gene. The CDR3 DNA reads TGTGCCAGCAGCCTGGGACAGGGGAGCTATGGCTACACCTTC. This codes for CASSLGQGSYGYTF.

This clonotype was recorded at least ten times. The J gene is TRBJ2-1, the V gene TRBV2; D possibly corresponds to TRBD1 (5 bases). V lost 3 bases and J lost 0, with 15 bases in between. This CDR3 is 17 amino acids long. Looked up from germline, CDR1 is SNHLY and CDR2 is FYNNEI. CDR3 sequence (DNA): TGTGCCAGCAGTGACCAGACAGCTAAGAGCTCCTACAATGAGCAGTTCTTC. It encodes CASSDQTAKSSYNEQFF.

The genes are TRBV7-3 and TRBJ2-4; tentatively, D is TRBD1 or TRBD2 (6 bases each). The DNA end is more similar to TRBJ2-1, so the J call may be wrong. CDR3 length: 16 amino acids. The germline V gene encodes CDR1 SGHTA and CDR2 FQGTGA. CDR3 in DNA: TGTGCCAGCAGCTTATGGGGCGGAAGGGGGGACAATGAGCAGTTCTTC. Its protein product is CASSLWGGRGDNEQFF.

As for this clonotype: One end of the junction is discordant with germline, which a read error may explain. The chain's CDR3 is CASSLRASDEQYF. CDR3 DNA: TGTGCCAGCAGTTTAAGAGCCTCCGACGAGCAGTACTTC. The chain couples TRBV12-3 or TRBV12-4 to TRBJ2-7; D not certain. The CDR3 runs 13 residues.

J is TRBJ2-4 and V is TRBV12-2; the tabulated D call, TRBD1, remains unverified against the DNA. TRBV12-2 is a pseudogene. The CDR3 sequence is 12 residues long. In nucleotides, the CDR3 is TGTGCAAGTCGTCTTCACAGGGGGTCCACAGGCTTC. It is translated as CASRLHRGSTGF.

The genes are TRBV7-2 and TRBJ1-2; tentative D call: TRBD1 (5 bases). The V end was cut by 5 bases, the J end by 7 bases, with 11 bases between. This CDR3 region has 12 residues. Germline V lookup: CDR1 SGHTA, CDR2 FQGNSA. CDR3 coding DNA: TGTGCCAGCAGCAAGAGGGGTTTTGGCTACACCTTC. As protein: CASSKRGFGYTF.

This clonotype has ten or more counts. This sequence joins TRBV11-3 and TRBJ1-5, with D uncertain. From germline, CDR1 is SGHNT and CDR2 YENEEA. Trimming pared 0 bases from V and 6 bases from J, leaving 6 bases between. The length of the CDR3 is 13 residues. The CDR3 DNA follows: TGTGCCAGCAGCTTAGAGGTGGGTCAGCCCCAGCATTTT. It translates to CASSLEVGQPQHF.

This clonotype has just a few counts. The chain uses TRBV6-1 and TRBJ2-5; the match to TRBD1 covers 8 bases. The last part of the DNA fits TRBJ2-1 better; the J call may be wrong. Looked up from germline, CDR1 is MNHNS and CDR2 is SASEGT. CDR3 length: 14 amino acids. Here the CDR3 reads CASSYGQGGGEQFF. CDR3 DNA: TGTGCCAGCAGTTACGGACAGGGCGGCGGTGAGCAGTTCTTC.

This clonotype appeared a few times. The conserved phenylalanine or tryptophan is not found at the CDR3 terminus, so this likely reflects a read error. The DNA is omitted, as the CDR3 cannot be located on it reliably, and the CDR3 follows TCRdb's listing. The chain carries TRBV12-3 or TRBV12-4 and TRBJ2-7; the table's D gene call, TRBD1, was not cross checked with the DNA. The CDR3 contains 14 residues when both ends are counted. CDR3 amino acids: CASSVNGGGYTFGS.

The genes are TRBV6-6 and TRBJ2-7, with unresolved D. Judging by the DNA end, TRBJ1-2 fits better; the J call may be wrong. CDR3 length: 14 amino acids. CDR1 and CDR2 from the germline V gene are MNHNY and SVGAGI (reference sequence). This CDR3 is CASSYSMGPGGYTF. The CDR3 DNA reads TGTGCCAGCAGTTACTCGATGGGTCCTGGGGGCTACACCTTC.

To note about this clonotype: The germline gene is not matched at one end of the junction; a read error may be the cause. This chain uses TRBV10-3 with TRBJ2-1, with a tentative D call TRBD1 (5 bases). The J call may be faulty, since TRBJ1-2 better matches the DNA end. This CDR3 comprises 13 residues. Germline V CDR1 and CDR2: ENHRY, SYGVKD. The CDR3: CASSAGTEYGYTF. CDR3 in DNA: TGTGCCAGCAGTGCTGGGACGGAGTATGGCTACACCTTC.

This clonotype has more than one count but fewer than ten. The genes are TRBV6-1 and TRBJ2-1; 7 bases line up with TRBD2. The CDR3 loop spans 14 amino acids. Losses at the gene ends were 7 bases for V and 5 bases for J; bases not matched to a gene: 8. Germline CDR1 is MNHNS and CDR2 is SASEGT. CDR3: CASISGEGDNEQFF. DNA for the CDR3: TGTGCCAGCATAAGTGGGGAGGGAGACAATGAGCAGTTCTTC.

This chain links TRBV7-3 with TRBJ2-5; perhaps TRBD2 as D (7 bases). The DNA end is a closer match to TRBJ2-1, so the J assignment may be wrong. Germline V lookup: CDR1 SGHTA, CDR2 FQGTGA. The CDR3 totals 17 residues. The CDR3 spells CASSPTRGGHVHNEQFF. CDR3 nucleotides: TGTGCCAGCAGCCCGACAAGGGGGGGCCACGTGCACAATGAGCAGTTCTTC.

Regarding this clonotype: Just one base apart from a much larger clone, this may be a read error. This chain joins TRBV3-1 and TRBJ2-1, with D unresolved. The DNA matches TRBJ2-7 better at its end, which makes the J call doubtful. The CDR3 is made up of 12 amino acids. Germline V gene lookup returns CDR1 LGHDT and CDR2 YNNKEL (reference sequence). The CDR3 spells CASSQGNGEQYF. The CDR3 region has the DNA TGTGCCAGCAGCCAAGGTAACGGTGAGCAGTACTTC.